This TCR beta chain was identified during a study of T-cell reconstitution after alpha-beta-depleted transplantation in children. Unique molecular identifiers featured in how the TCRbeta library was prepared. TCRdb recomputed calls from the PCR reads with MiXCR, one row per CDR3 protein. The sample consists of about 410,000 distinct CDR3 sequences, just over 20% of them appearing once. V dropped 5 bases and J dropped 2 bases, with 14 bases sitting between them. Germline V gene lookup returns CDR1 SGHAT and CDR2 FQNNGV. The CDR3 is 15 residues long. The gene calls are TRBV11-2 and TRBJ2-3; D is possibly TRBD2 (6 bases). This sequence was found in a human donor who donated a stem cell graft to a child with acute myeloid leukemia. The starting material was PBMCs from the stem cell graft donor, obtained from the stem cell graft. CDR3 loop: CASSGAGRNTDTQYF. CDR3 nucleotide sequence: TGTGCCAGCAGCGGGGCGGGGCGGAACACAGATACGCAGTATTTT.